Listed below are T cell receptor beta chains from one sample, sequenced in a study of T cell changes during pregnancy in multiple sclerosis. Libraries were prepared by immunoSEQ multiplex PCR; TCRdb keeps only in-frame clonotypes and omits some of them. The sample shows tens of thousands of clones, 88% of them seen only once. The sequencing used peripheral blood, collected in the first trimester of pregnancy. The receptor source for this set is a female donor with multiple sclerosis, enrolled in a pregnancy study. Both conserved end residues are part of each CDR3. A D gene is named only where the DNA matches it firmly. Part of the rows lack a size; the others show once, few, many or a class for expanded clones.

D gene: -
clone size: -
CDR3 length: 12
J gene: TRBJ2-7
V gene: TRBV5-6
CDR3 protein: CASSYSSYEQYF
CDR3 DNA: TGTGCCAGCAGCTACTCCTCCTACGAGCAGTACTTC

D gene: -
clone size: -
CDR3 length: 13
J gene: TRBJ1-2
V gene: TRBV5-1
CDR3 protein: CASSSGGVRGYTF
CDR3 DNA: TGCGCCAGCAGCTCGGGAGGGGTGCGTGGCTACACCTTC

D gene: -
clone size: -
CDR3 length: 14
J gene: TRBJ2-7
V gene: TRBV28
CDR3 protein: CASRRERITYEQYF
CDR3 DNA: TGTGCCTCCCGAAGGGAGCGGATAACCTACGAGCAGTACTTC

D gene: TRBD2
clone size: -
CDR3 length: 16
J gene: TRBJ2-1
V gene: TRBV5-1
CDR3 protein: CASRPSSGISYNEQFF
CDR3 DNA: TGCGCCAGCAGGCCATCTAGCGGGATCTCCTACAATGAGCAGTTCTTC

D gene: -
clone size: -
CDR3 length: 14
J gene: TRBJ2-1
V gene: TRBV19
CDR3 protein: CASSIAPREYEQFF
CDR3 DNA: TGTGCCAGTAGTATAGCCCCTCGGGAGTATGAGCAGTTCTTC

D gene: TRBD2
clone size: -
CDR3 length: 15
J gene: TRBJ2-7
V gene: TRBV11-2
CDR3 protein: CASSLPGRGSYEQYF
CDR3 DNA: TGTGCCAGCAGCTTACCCGGGAGGGGTTCCTACGAGCAGTACTTC

D gene: -
clone size: once
CDR3 length: 15
J gene: TRBJ1-5
V gene: TRBV7-2
CDR3 protein: CASSFDTGKAQPQHF
CDR3 DNA: TGTGCCAGCAGCTTCGATACAGGGAAGGCACAGCCCCAGCATTTT

D gene: -
clone size: -
CDR3 length: 15
J gene: TRBJ1-2
V gene: TRBV5-1
CDR3 protein: CASSLAGGTNYGYTF
CDR3 DNA: TGCGCCAGCAGCTTGGCTGGGGGCACTAACTATGGCTACACCTTC

D gene: -
clone size: -
CDR3 length: 14
J gene: TRBJ2-1
V gene: TRBV19
CDR3 protein: CASSIGGVDNEQFF
CDR3 DNA: TGTGCCAGTAGTATAGGGGGGGTGGACAATGAGCAGTTCTTC

D gene: TRBD1
clone size: few
CDR3 length: 14
J gene: TRBJ1-1
V gene: TRBV28
CDR3 protein: CASSSTGGFTEAFF
CDR3 DNA: TGTGCCAGCAGCTCGACAGGGGGCTTCACTGAAGCTTTCTTT

D gene: TRBD1
clone size: once
CDR3 length: 15
J gene: TRBJ2-1
V gene: TRBV7-9
CDR3 protein: CASSPAGGPYNEQFF
CDR3 DNA: TGTGCCAGCAGCCCCGCAGGGGGCCCCTACAATGAGCAGTTCTTC

D gene: -
clone size: -
CDR3 length: 12
J gene: TRBJ2-2
V gene: TRBV28
CDR3 protein: CASATNSGELFF
CDR3 DNA: TGTGCCAGCGCAACGAATAGCGGGGAGCTGTTTTTT

D gene: -
clone size: -
CDR3 length: 13
J gene: TRBJ2-3
V gene: TRBV10-3
CDR3 protein: CAIRPDNTDTQYF
CDR3 DNA: TGTGCCATCAGACCGGACAACACAGATACGCAGTATTTT

D gene: -
clone size: -
CDR3 length: 13
J gene: TRBJ2-7
V gene: TRBV7-6
CDR3 protein: CASSLGGLDEQYF
CDR3 DNA: TGTGCCAGCAGCTTAGGGGGACTTGACGAGCAGTACTTC

D gene: -
clone size: -
CDR3 length: 11
J gene: TRBJ2-4
V gene: TRBV29-1
CDR3 protein: CSVAQGNIQYF
CDR3 DNA: TGCAGCGTTGCACAGGGAAACATTCAGTACTTC

D gene: -
clone size: -
CDR3 length: 15
J gene: TRBJ2-4
V gene: TRBV28
CDR3 protein: CASSSPGLAKNIQYF
CDR3 DNA: TGTGCCAGCAGCAGTCCGGGACTAGCCAAAAACATTCAGTACTTC

D gene: -
clone size: once
CDR3 length: 14
J gene: TRBJ2-1
V gene: TRBV11-2
CDR3 protein: CASRASTGHNEQFF
CDR3 DNA: TGTGCCAGCAGGGCAAGCACAGGGCACAATGAGCAGTTCTTC

D gene: -
clone size: -
CDR3 length: 14
J gene: TRBJ1-3
V gene: TRBV4-3
CDR3 protein: CASSQAGSGNTIYF
CDR3 DNA: TGCGCCAGCAGCCAAGCAGGGTCCGGAAACACCATATATTTT

D gene: -
clone size: -
CDR3 length: 14
J gene: TRBJ2-5
V gene: TRBV5-1
CDR3 protein: CASSLAGAWETQYF
CDR3 DNA: TGCGCCAGCAGCTTGGCAGGGGCCTGGGAGACCCAGTACTTC

D gene: -
clone size: -
CDR3 length: 14
J gene: TRBJ1-1
V gene: TRBV19
CDR3 protein: CASSESGPNTEAFF
CDR3 DNA: TGTGCCAGTAGTGAATCAGGGCCCAACACTGAAGCTTTCTTT

D gene: -
clone size: once
CDR3 length: 16
J gene: TRBJ2-4
V gene: TRBV4-2
CDR3 protein: CASSQEPGLAKNIQYF
CDR3 DNA: TGTGCCAGCAGCCAAGAACCGGGATTAGCCAAAAACATTCAGTACTTC

D gene: TRBD2
clone size: -
CDR3 length: 15
J gene: TRBJ2-5
V gene: TRBV5-1
CDR3 protein: CASSLTSASQETQYF
CDR3 DNA: TGCGCCAGCAGCTTAACTAGCGCTTCACAAGAGACCCAGTACTTC

D gene: TRBD1
clone size: few
CDR3 length: 16
J gene: TRBJ2-3
V gene: TRBV7-2
CDR3 protein: CASSLTGTGAGDTQYF
CDR3 DNA: TGTGCCAGCAGCTTGACCGGGACAGGGGCAGGAGATACGCAGTATTTT

D gene: -
clone size: -
CDR3 length: 16
J gene: TRBJ1-1
V gene: TRBV21-1
CDR3 protein: CASSYDLNRKNTEAFF
CDR3 DNA: TGTGCCAGCAGCTACGACCTGAACAGGAAGAACACTGAAGCTTTCTTT

D gene: TRBD2
clone size: once
CDR3 length: 18
J gene: TRBJ2-7
V gene: TRBV28
CDR3 protein: CASSFPRDASGSSYEQYF
CDR3 DNA: TGTGCCAGCAGTTTTCCTCGGGACGCTAGCGGGAGCTCCTACGAGCAGTACTTC

D gene: -
clone size: -
CDR3 length: 14
J gene: TRBJ2-2
V gene: TRBV19
CDR3 protein: CASSLQGSAGELFF
CDR3 DNA: TGTGCCAGTAGTCTCCAGGGAAGTGCCGGGGAGCTGTTTTTT

D gene: TRBD2
clone size: -
CDR3 length: 16
J gene: TRBJ2-7
V gene: TRBV7-2
CDR3 protein: CASSPTSGSFSYEQYF
CDR3 DNA: TGTGCCAGCAGCCCGACTAGCGGGAGTTTCTCCTACGAGCAGTACTTC

D gene: -
clone size: -
CDR3 length: 13
J gene: TRBJ2-3
V gene: TRBV14
CDR3 protein: CASSPTGSDTQYF
CDR3 DNA: TGTGCCAGCAGCCCTACAGGGTCCGATACGCAGTATTTT

D gene: -
clone size: once
CDR3 length: 19
J gene: TRBJ1-1
V gene: TRBV10-1
CDR3 protein: CASTNTGETDREGNTEAFF
CDR3 DNA: TGCGCCAGCACCAATACGGGAGAGACAGACAGAGAGGGGAACACTGAAGCTTTCTTT

D gene: -
clone size: medium-sized
CDR3 length: 14
J gene: TRBJ1-1
V gene: TRBV28
CDR3 protein: CASSLTSASGEAFF
CDR3 DNA: TGTGCCAGCAGTCTAACAAGCGCCTCTGGTGAAGCTTTCTTT

D gene: TRBD2
clone size: -
CDR3 length: 16
J gene: TRBJ2-1
V gene: TRBV19
CDR3 protein: CASSIRLAGGLNEQFF
CDR3 DNA: TGTGCCAGTAGTATTCGACTAGCGGGAGGGCTAAATGAGCAGTTCTTC

D gene: TRBD1
clone size: few
CDR3 length: 15
J gene: TRBJ1-2
V gene: TRBV18
CDR3 protein: CASSPSTGQPYGYTF
CDR3 DNA: TGTGCCAGCTCACCGTCTACGGGACAGCCCTATGGCTACACCTTC

D gene: -
clone size: -
CDR3 length: 15
J gene: TRBJ1-1
V gene: TRBV4-1
CDR3 protein: CASSQDQVMRTEAFF
CDR3 DNA: TGCGCCAGCAGCCAAGACCAGGTCATGCGCACTGAAGCTTTCTTT

D gene: -
clone size: -
CDR3 length: 15
J gene: TRBJ2-1
V gene: TRBV11-2
CDR3 protein: CASSVHNSGYNEQFF
CDR3 DNA: TGTGCCAGCAGCGTACACAATTCAGGGTACAATGAGCAGTTCTTC

D gene: -
clone size: -
CDR3 length: 17
J gene: TRBJ2-7
V gene: TRBV7-9
CDR3 protein: CASSLGASSLDLYEQYF
CDR3 DNA: TGTGCCAGCAGCTTAGGGGCGTCTAGCTTGGACCTCTACGAGCAGTACTTC

D gene: -
clone size: -
CDR3 length: 14
J gene: TRBJ1-1
V gene: TRBV5-4
CDR3 protein: CASSSGQQNTEAFF
CDR3 DNA: TGTGCCAGCAGTTCCGGACAGCAGAACACTGAAGCTTTCTTT

D gene: -
clone size: -
CDR3 length: 12
J gene: TRBJ2-1
V gene: TRBV5-1
CDR3 protein: CASSAQGEEQFF
CDR3 DNA: TGCGCCAGCAGCGCCCAGGGTGAGGAGCAGTTCTTC

D gene: -
clone size: once
CDR3 length: 13
J gene: TRBJ2-5
V gene: TRBV5-4
CDR3 protein: CASSFPSQETQYF
CDR3 DNA: TGTGCCAGCAGCTTCCCCAGTCAAGAGACCCAGTACTTC

D gene: TRBD2
clone size: -
CDR3 length: 15
J gene: TRBJ2-1
V gene: TRBV7-2
CDR3 protein: CASSPGLAGGGEQFF
CDR3 DNA: TGTGCCAGCAGCCCCGGACTAGCGGGAGGGGGTGAGCAGTTCTTC

D gene: -
clone size: -
CDR3 length: 14
J gene: TRBJ2-5
V gene: TRBV5-1
CDR3 protein: CASSLRGNQETQYF
CDR3 DNA: TGCGCCAGCAGCTTGAGGGGGAACCAAGAGACCCAGTACTTC

D gene: TRBD2
clone size: -
CDR3 length: 18
J gene: TRBJ2-3
V gene: TRBV9
CDR3 protein: CASSVPKSSGRADNTQYF
CDR3 DNA: TGTGCCAGCAGCGTCCCAAAATCTAGCGGGAGGGCCGATAATACGCAGTATTTT

D gene: TRBD2
clone size: -
CDR3 length: 15
J gene: TRBJ2-7
V gene: TRBV9
CDR3 protein: CASSVELAGVLEQYF
CDR3 DNA: TGTGCCAGCAGCGTAGAACTAGCGGGAGTTCTCGAGCAGTACTTC

D gene: TRBD1
clone size: -
CDR3 length: 16
J gene: TRBJ1-5
V gene: TRBV27
CDR3 protein: CASSPKTGTGVQPQHF
CDR3 DNA: TGTGCCAGCAGTCCTAAAACCGGGACAGGGGTTCAGCCCCAGCATTTT

D gene: -
clone size: once
CDR3 length: 19
J gene: TRBJ2-6
V gene: TRBV4-2
CDR3 protein: CASSQEDGPNYSGANVLTF
CDR3 DNA: TGTGCCAGCAGCCAGGAGGACGGACCTAACTACTCTGGGGCCAACGTCCTGACTTTC

D gene: TRBD2
clone size: -
CDR3 length: 15
J gene: TRBJ2-7
V gene: TRBV19
CDR3 protein: CASSIGSGSSYEQYF
CDR3 DNA: TGTGCCAGTAGTATAGGCAGCGGGAGTTCCTACGAGCAGTACTTC

D gene: -
clone size: -
CDR3 length: 11
J gene: TRBJ2-3
V gene: TRBV6-5
CDR3 protein: CASTYTDTQYF
CDR3 DNA: TGTGCCAGCACCTACACAGATACGCAGTATTTT

D gene: -
clone size: -
CDR3 length: 14
J gene: TRBJ2-7
V gene: TRBV6-5
CDR3 protein: CASSTWRLASEQYF
CDR3 DNA: TGTGCCAGCAGTACCTGGAGGCTAGCTTCCGAGCAGTACTTC

D gene: TRBD1
clone size: -
CDR3 length: 12
J gene: TRBJ2-5
V gene: TRBV7-9
CDR3 protein: CASRGTEETQYF
CDR3 DNA: TGTGCCAGCAGAGGGACAGAAGAGACCCAGTACTTC

D gene: TRBD1
clone size: once
CDR3 length: 15
J gene: TRBJ2-3
V gene: TRBV5-6
CDR3 protein: CASSTRQGVTDTQYF
CDR3 DNA: TGTGCCAGCAGCACCCGACAGGGGGTTACAGATACGCAGTATTTT

D gene: TRBD1
clone size: -
CDR3 length: 14
J gene: TRBJ1-1
V gene: TRBV19
CDR3 protein: CASSPQGVNTEAFF
CDR3 DNA: TGTGCCAGTAGTCCACAGGGGGTGAACACTGAAGCTTTCTTT

D gene: -
clone size: -
CDR3 length: 15
J gene: TRBJ1-5
V gene: TRBV19
CDR3 protein: CASTPQGYSNQPQHF
CDR3 DNA: TGTGCCAGTACTCCACAGGGTTATAGCAATCAGCCCCAGCATTTT

D gene: -
clone size: -
CDR3 length: 15
J gene: TRBJ2-5
V gene: TRBV6-1
CDR3 protein: CASSPNTGFQETQYF
CDR3 DNA: TGTGCCAGCAGTCCTAATACAGGGTTTCAAGAGACCCAGTACTTC

D gene: TRBD2
clone size: -
CDR3 length: 16
J gene: TRBJ2-7
V gene: TRBV19
CDR3 protein: CASSSPRGGSPYEQYF
CDR3 DNA: TGTGCCAGTAGTTCCCCTCGGGGGGGATCCCCCTACGAGCAGTACTTC

D gene: -
clone size: -
CDR3 length: 15
J gene: TRBJ2-7
V gene: TRBV4-3
CDR3 protein: CASSQDLTPDYEQYF
CDR3 DNA: TGCGCCAGCAGCCAAGACTTGACTCCCGACTACGAGCAGTACTTC